Each of the 32 T cell receptor beta chains below was sequenced from the same sample in a study of response to subunit inactivated influenza vaccine. MiXCR, applied by TCRdb to the RT-PCR reads, yields one record per CDR3 protein. The sample lists approximately 570,000 distinct CDR3 sequences, 7.6% seen once, with over 10% in the top ten. This material consisted of PBMCs from blood, taken roughly 24 months after vaccination. The origin of the receptors is a man aged 50 to 69 who received an inactivated influenza vaccine.

This clonotype has a count of ten or more. The chain joins TRBV12-3 or TRBV12-4 to TRBJ2-5; D is possibly TRBD1 or TRBD2 (6 bases each). V lost 4 bases, J lost 3 bases, and 15 bases lay in between. CDR3 length: 15 residues. CDR3 residues: CASSSPWGAKETQYF. CDR3 sequence (DNA): TGTGCCAGCAGTTCGCCTTGGGGGGCGAAAGAGACCCAGTACTTC.

The chain has TRBV4-3 and TRBJ1-6, with 7 bases lining up with TRBD1. Trimming removed 3 bases from V and 8 bases from J; junction bases left unmatched: 4. The CDR3 is made up of 14 amino acids. From germline, CDR1 is LGHNA and CDR2 YSLEER. The CDR3 sequence is CASSQTGSHSPLHF. The CDR3 DNA reads as TGCGCCAGCAGCCAGACAGGGTCCCATTCACCCCTCCACTTT.

This rearrangement joins TRBV20-1 to TRBJ1-4; D not certain. Germline CDR1 is DFQATT and CDR2 is SNEGSKA (reference sequence). Trimming stripped 0 bases from V and 2 bases from J, with 10 bases between. The CDR3 is 15 amino acids. The CDR3 loop is CSAREAAVTNEKLFF. The CDR3 bases are TGCAGTGCTAGAGAAGCTGCTGTTACTAATGAAAAACTGTTTTTT.

This clonotype was counted many times. The chain joins TRBV20-1 to TRBJ2-1; TRBD2 matches 8 bases. The germline CDR1 and CDR2 sequences are DFQATT and SNEGSKA (reference sequence). V shed 6 bases and J 4 bases; nucleotides not matched to a gene: 14. There are 16 residues in the CDR3. The CDR3 loop reads CSAPAPGGARYNEQFF. CDR3 sequence (DNA): TGCAGTGCCCCCGCTCCGGGGGGGGCCAGGTACAATGAGCAGTTCTTC.

The CDR3: CASSFQEIQETQYF. CDR3 DNA: TGCGCCAGCAGCTTCCAGGAGATCCAAGAGACCCAGTACTTC. The gene calls are TRBV5-1 and TRBJ2-5; the D is unclear. The CDR3 sequence is 14 residues long. Trimming took 2 bases from V and 1 from J, leaving 9 bases between them. Germline V lookup: CDR1 SGHRS, CDR2 YFSETQ.

This clonotype was detected ten times or more. The chain has TRBV4-3 and TRBJ2-3; the D gene is possibly TRBD2 (5 bases). This CDR3 has 19 amino acids. Germline CDR1 is LGHNA and CDR2 is YSLEER. Trimming took off 0 bases at V and 3 bases at J, with 22 bases between the two ends. CDR3 sequence: CASSQEAPRGPAVTDTQYF. CDR3 sequence (DNA): TGCGCCAGCAGCCAAGAAGCCCCCCGAGGGCCGGCAGTAACAGATACGCAGTATTTT.

This clonotype has just a few counts. The chain employs TRBV10-3 and TRBJ2-3; D is possibly TRBD2 (5 bases). The germline V and J ends were trimmed by 3 bases and 6 bases, with 13 bases remaining between them. CDR3 size: 14 residues. The germline V gene encodes CDR1 ENHRY and CDR2 SYGVKD. CDR3 bases: TGTGCCATCAGTGAAGGGAACCCGGGGGATACGCAGTATTTT. Encoded protein: CAISEGNPGDTQYF.

This clonotype has more than one count but fewer than ten. The chain combines TRBV2 with TRBJ2-7; 7 positions agree with TRBD1. The CDR3 covers 14 residues. Germline loops: CDR1 SNHLY, CDR2 FYNNEI. Germline trimming cut 4 bases from V and 2 bases from J; bases unmatched to any gene: 5. This CDR3 reads CASSATGFPYEQYF. DNA for the CDR3: TGTGCCAGCAGTGCGACAGGGTTTCCCTACGAGCAGTACTTC.

This clonotype has at least ten counts. The chain carries TRBV15 and TRBJ2-5, with D tentatively TRBD2 (5 bases). The V and J ends lost 2 bases and 0 bases respectively, with 7 bases between them. Germline V gives CDR1 LNHNV, CDR2 YYDKDF (reference sequence). This CDR3 has 14 amino acids. CDR3 nucleotide sequence: TGTGCCACCAGCAGACCGGGATACCAAGAGACCCAGTACTTC. It encodes CATSRPGYQETQYF.

This clonotype has ten or more counts. V usage is TRBV28 and J usage is TRBJ1-5, with a weak D call TRBD1 (5 bases). This CDR3 contains 15 residues. Germline V gene sequence: CDR1 MDHEN, CDR2 SYDVKM. The ends were cut back, 3 bases at V and 9 bases at J, with 18 bases in the middle. CDR3: CASSFWDRAFPPQHF. For the CDR3, the DNA is TGTGCCAGCAGTTTTTGGGACCGGGCTTTTCCGCCCCAGCATTTT. The variable domain in full, completed from reference TRBV28 and TRBJ1-5, reads DVKVTQSSRYLVKRTGEKVFLECVQDMDHENMFWYRQDPGLGLRLIYFSYDVKMKEKGDIPEGYSVSREKKERFSLILESASTNQTSMYLCASSFWDRAFPPQHFGDGTRLSIL.

This clonotype was counted only a few times. The chain carries TRBV24-1 and TRBJ2-1; TRBD2 might be the D (6 bases). This CDR3 is 16 amino acids long. Germline V gene data show CDR1 as KGHDR and CDR2 as SFDVKD. V was cut by 3 bases and J by 7 bases, with 18 bases left in between. This CDR3 is CATSDVARGGINEQFF. DNA for the CDR3: TGTGCCACCAGTGATGTGGCAAGGGGAGGAATTAATGAGCAGTTCTTC.

Ten or more counts support this clonotype. J is TRBJ2-1 and V is TRBV20-1; 9 bases fit TRBD2. CDR3 length equals 16 residues. J was trimmed by 4 bases and V by 6 bases; bases with no gene match: 13. Germline V CDR1 and CDR2: DFQATT, SNEGSKA (reference sequence). The CDR3 coding sequence is TGCAGTGCCGGTAGCGGGAGTTTAGCGTGGTACAATGAGCAGTTCTTC. Translation: CSAGSGSLAWYNEQFF.

This clonotype turned up a few times. The chain recombines TRBV6-1 with TRBJ2-1; 9 bases fit TRBD2. CDR3 length equals 14 residues. After removal of 6 bases from V and 9 bases from J, the junction contained 9 bases not matched to a gene. Germline lookup yields CDR1 MNHNS and CDR2 SASEGT. For the CDR3, the DNA is TGTGCCAGCAGCCGCAATAGCGGGGGAGGTGAGCAGTTCTTC. As protein: CASSRNSGGGEQFF.

The genes are TRBV5-1 and TRBJ1-2; D unclear. V was clipped by 0 bases and J by 6 bases, with 12 bases between them. This CDR3 has 14 amino acids. Germline values: CDR1 SGHRS, CDR2 YFSETQ. The CDR3 protein is CASSLERGTHGYTF. The CDR3 DNA is TGCGCCAGCAGCTTGGAACGGGGAACCCATGGCTACACCTTC.

This clonotype appeared a few times. The rearrangement joins TRBV18 to TRBJ2-1; TRBD2 agrees at 7 bases. The ends lost 4 bases at V and 5 bases at J; junction bases unmatched: 5. Germline V gives CDR1 KGHSH, CDR2 LQKENI. The CDR3 is 14 amino acids. CDR3 residues: CASSQSGANNEQFF. In DNA form, the CDR3 reads TGTGCCAGCTCACAAAGCGGGGCAAACAATGAGCAGTTCTTC.

This clonotype appeared many times. The chain is built from TRBV12-3 or TRBV12-4 and TRBJ2-7; 8 bases align to TRBD1. Trimming removed 5 bases from V and 0 bases from J; junction bases left unmatched: 21. The CDR3 is 20 amino acids. CDR3 DNA sequence: TGTGCCAGCAGTCCACTACGGACAGGGTTATTGAAAGGCCACTCCTACGAGCAGTACTTC. Translation: CASSPLRTGLLKGHSYEQYF.

This clonotype was seen at least ten times. The genes are TRBV2 and TRBJ2-5; D uncertain. From germline, CDR1 is SNHLY and CDR2 FYNNEI. This CDR3 contains 12 residues. V dropped 2 bases and J dropped 10 bases, with 11 bases sitting between them. In nucleotides, the CDR3 is TGTGCCAGCAGTGAATTAGATGGCGTCCAGTACTTC. Its protein product is CASSELDGVQYF.

This chain connects TRBV27 to TRBJ1-2; weak D call: TRBD1 (5 bases). The CDR3 is 13 residues long. V was trimmed by 3 bases and J by 3 bases, leaving 8 bases between them. Germline-derived CDR1 and CDR2 are MNHEY and SMNVEV (reference sequence). The CDR3 sequence: CASSFTGDYGYTF. In DNA form, the CDR3 reads TGTGCCAGCAGTTTTACGGGGGACTATGGCTACACCTTC.

This clonotype was detected only a few times. This chain connects TRBV7-2 to TRBJ2-7; possible D gene TRBD1, 6 bases. Germline loops: CDR1 SGHTA, CDR2 FQGNSA. This CDR3 has 14 amino acids. V was shortened by 5 bases and J by 4 bases, with 15 bases between the two germline ends. The CDR3 protein is CASSRTGKVYEQYF. CDR3 bases: TGTGCCAGCAGCCGAACAGGGAAGGTATACGAGCAGTACTTC. Full variable domain (outside the CDR3, taken from reference TRBV7-2 and TRBJ2-7): GAGVSQSPSNKVTEKGKDVELRCDPISGHTALYWYRQSLGQGLEFLIYFQGNSAPDKSGLPSDRFSAERTGGSVSTLTIQRTQQEDSAVYLCASSRTGKVYEQYFGPGTRLTVT.

This clonotype was picked up many times. The genes are TRBV20-1 and TRBJ2-1, with TRBD1 matching over 8 bases. Germline CDR1 is DFQATT and CDR2 is SNEGSKA (reference sequence). The CDR3 sequence is 15 residues long. The ends lost 1 base at V and 7 bases at J; junction bases unmatched: 9. The CDR3 region is CSARGRTGLSNEQFF. CDR3 DNA sequence: TGCAGTGCTAGAGGGCGGACAGGGCTTTCGAATGAGCAGTTCTTC.

This clonotype turned up a few times. The chain recombines TRBV6-5 with TRBJ1-4, with TRBD1 as a possible D gene (5 bases). This CDR3 has 15 residues. The V gene's germline CDR1 is MNHEY and CDR2 SVGAGI. Trimming shortened V by 2 bases and J by 3 bases, and 10 bases separated the two germline ends. Written as DNA, the CDR3 is TGTGCCAGCAGTTACGGGGGGGTATCTAATGAAAAACTGTTTTTT. Translating it yields CASSYGGVSNEKLFF.

This clonotype was seen at least ten times. The CDR3 sequence: CASSPYNGGEAFF. DNA of the CDR3: TGTGCCAGCAGCCCTTACAACGGGGGTGAAGCTTTCTTT. The rearrangement uses TRBV11-2 and TRBJ1-1, with D maybe TRBD1 (5 bases). Trimming removed 5 bases at V and 7 bases at J, with 14 bases between. CDR1 and CDR2 (germline): SGHAT, FQNNGV. The length of the CDR3 is 13 residues. Full variable domain (remainder filled in from reference TRBV11-2 and TRBJ1-1): EAGVAQSPRYKIIEKRQSVAFWCNPISGHATLYWYQQILGQGPKLLIQFQNNGVVDDSQLPKDRFSAERLKGVDSTLKIQPAKLEDSAVYLCASSPYNGGEAFFGQGTRLTVV.

Ten or more counts support this clonotype. This chain uses TRBV4-1 with TRBJ2-1; the match to TRBD1 covers 7 bases. This CDR3 has 16 amino acids. Losses at the gene ends were 1 base for V and 1 base for J; bases not matched to a gene: 4. Germline values: CDR1 MGHRA, CDR2 YSYEKL. The CDR3 sequence: CASSQGKGASYNEQFF. The CDR3 bases are TGCGCCAGCAGCCAAGGGAAGGGGGCTTCCTACAATGAGCAGTTCTTC.

The chain is built from TRBV20-1 and TRBJ1-1; no clear D gene. The V and J ends lost 3 bases and 5 bases respectively, with 7 bases between them. The CDR3 runs 11 residues. Germline V gene sequence: CDR1 DFQATT, CDR2 SNEGSKA (reference sequence). CDR3 region: CSASTQTEAFF. In nucleotides, the CDR3 is TGCAGTGCTAGTACCCAGACTGAAGCTTTCTTT.

This clonotype was counted a few times. This chain joins TRBV4-2 and TRBJ2-2, with D perhaps matching TRBD1 (6 bases). The CDR3 has 14 residues. Trimming cost V 1 base and J 4 bases, with 7 bases left between them. Germline V gene data show CDR1 as LGHNA and CDR2 as YNFKEQ. The CDR3 coding sequence is TGTGCCAGCAGCCAAGGGGGGCTCACCGGGGAGCTGTTTTTT. Residues: CASSQGGLTGELFF.

This clonotype has more than one count but fewer than ten. The chain is built from TRBV7-6 and TRBJ2-7; D assignment may be TRBD1 or TRBD2 (5 bases each). V was shortened by 5 bases and J by 3 bases, with 20 bases between the two germline ends. This CDR3 region has 16 residues. The germline gives CDR1 SGHVS, CDR2 FNYEAQ. The CDR3 DNA follows: TGTGCCAGCAGCGGGCAGTCAGGGACCTGGCACTACGAGCAGTACTTC. This gives the protein CASSGQSGTWHYEQYF.

This clonotype was seen more than once but under ten times. The chain has TRBV5-1 and TRBJ1-2; D not resolved. This CDR3 has 12 residues. CDR1 and CDR2 from the germline V gene are SGHRS and YFSETQ. V was shortened by 0 bases and J by 10 bases, with 10 bases between the two germline ends. The CDR3 region has the DNA TGCGCCAGCAGCTTGGGGGATACGGACTACACCTTC. Translated, it gives CASSLGDTDYTF. The complete variable domain, with remaining parts taken from reference TRBV5-1 and TRBJ1-2, reads KAGVTQTPRYLIKTRGQQVTLSCSPISGHRSVSWYQQTPGQGLQFLFEYFSETQRNKGNFPGRFSGRQFSNSRSEMNVSTLELGDSALYLCASSLGDTDYTFGSGTRLTVV.

This chain uses TRBV20-1 with TRBJ1-1, with a tentative D call TRBD1 (5 bases). Germline V gene lookup returns CDR1 DFQATT and CDR2 SNEGSKA (reference sequence). There are 12 residues in the CDR3. V lost 5 bases to trimming and J lost 6 bases, with 13 bases between them. The CDR3 sequence: CSAGQGPPEAFF. The CDR3 DNA follows: TGCAGTGCTGGCCAGGGTCCCCCTGAAGCTTTCTTT.

This clonotype came up a few times. The rearrangement uses TRBV20-1 and TRBJ2-3; D is unclear. The CDR3 loop spans 15 amino acids. Germline V gives CDR1 DFQATT, CDR2 SNEGSKA (reference sequence). Trimming left V 5 bases short and J 3 bases short, with 18 bases between. The CDR3 protein is CSAVDPTAPTDTQYF. Here the CDR3 DNA reads TGCAGTGCTGTAGACCCCACCGCTCCGACAGATACGCAGTATTTT.

This clonotype came up many times. The gene calls are TRBV4-3 and TRBJ2-1; D is perhaps TRBD1 or TRBD2 (5 bases each). With 1 base removed from V and 0 bases from J, the gap between germline ends came to 10 bases. The CDR3 covers 16 residues. Germline-derived CDR1 and CDR2 are LGHNA and YSLEER. The CDR3 spells CASSQGDQSSYNEQFF. The DNA of the CDR3 is TGCGCCAGCAGCCAAGGGGACCAGAGCTCCTACAATGAGCAGTTCTTC.

This clonotype has only a few counts. The V call is TRBV10-3, the J call TRBJ2-5; no clear D gene. Deletions cut 4 bases from V and 1 base from J, with 7 bases between. The CDR3 spans 13 residues. Germline values: CDR1 ENHRY, CDR2 SYGVKD. The CDR3 spells CAISVGIQETQYF. In nucleotides, the CDR3 is TGTGCCATCAGTGTTGGGATCCAAGAGACCCAGTACTTC.

Only a few counts were recorded for this clonotype. This chain joins TRBV6-2 or TRBV6-3 and TRBJ2-1; D ambiguous. The germline V gene has CDR1 MNHEY and CDR2 SVGEGT. This CDR3 has 15 amino acids. V shed 2 bases and J shed 12 bases, with 20 bases lying between them. CDR3 in amino acids: CASSYTPVAKVGQFF. The CDR3 nucleotides read TGTGCCAGCAGTTACACGCCAGTGGCGAAAGTAGGGCAGTTCTTC.